What follows describes a single TCR beta chain. This clone was counted once. The specificity of this receptor is unknown. Per-nucleotide qualities are absent, and no much larger clonotype sits a single base away. The germline V and J ends show losses of 4 bases and 6 bases respectively, and no gene match explains 11 bases of the junction. The germline V gene gives CDR1 as MNHNS and CDR2 as SASEGT. Including cysteine and phenylalanine, the CDR3 has 15 amino acids. The entry retains the CDR3 DNA only, 45 bases that are in frame from base 1. Each PCR received spiked-in synthetic TCR analog templates so that absolute template abundance could be estimated from read counts. Using the immunoSEQ assay, TCRbeta CDR3 regions were amplified from genomic DNA with bias-controlled V and J gene primers. Sequencing of rearranged TCRbeta segments was performed at approximately 20X coverage. Regarding the original processing steps: Sequencing errors were corrected by clustering and CDR3s were annotated against IMGT to assign V, D and J genes. Downstream analyses used only productive TCRbeta rearrangements, leaving out any out-of-frame or stop-codon sequences. Clonality was calculated as one minus the Shannon entropy normalized by the log of the number of unique productive sequences. Fisher's exact test with Benjamini-Hochberg correction, using a cutoff of adjusted p below 0.01, was how clones that differed between time points or between blood and tumor were identified. In its TCRdb copy, this immuneACCESS table keeps in-frame sequences only and misses some clones. Where compared with another copy, unresolved V genes explain less than half of these, and the others have no known cause. V and J calls and clone size follow that table, whereas D and trimming were derived from the DNA. The sample includes about 45,000 clones, with 70% to 90% observed a single time. Around 3.9% of the sample is held by the ten biggest clonotypes.

The data originate from a study of PD-L1 blockade in urothelial cancer (dated by TCRdb to the late 2010s). Some background on the complete study: All patients started therapy in about 2014 and received atezolizumab 1,200 mg intravenously every 3 weeks. Somatic, immune and clinical correlates of response to PD-L1 blockade with atezolizumab in urothelial cancer were the focus of an exploratory multi-omic analysis. TCR sequencing covered pretreatment tumor samples and matched, serially collected peripheral blood taken before and after atezolizumab treatment. Blood samples were analyzed 3 weeks after the start of treatment (second dose) and 6 weeks after the start of treatment. Nine patients reached durable clinical benefit, while 15 to 25 patients did not. Pretreatment blood TCR-seq was available for about 28 patients, at least one posttreatment blood collection was obtained for about 24 patients, and tumor TCR-seq was available for about 24 patients. Durable clinical benefit was defined as progression-free survival longer than 6 months, and TCR features were also tested against progression-free and overall survival. Blood samples gave median yields of about 150,000 T cells and 80,000 or so unique TCRs, along with a median clonality of about 0.084. An ECOG performance status of 0 or 1 was recorded for the patients, and 0 to 3 prior chemotherapy regimens had been received by the patients. Whole exome sequencing and RNA sequencing of pretreatment tumors were performed alongside TCR sequencing in the same patients. About 85% of the roughly 29 patients were males with bladder-origin urothelial cancer, and about 60% of the roughly 29 reported a prior smoking history.

The paper as a whole reports these results and caveats: At 3 weeks after the start of treatment, tumor-associated TCR clones in peripheral blood had expanded more in patients with durable benefit (n ≈ 23, p = 0.022). Small sample size (n ≈ 29) and many exploratory analyses mean the results are intended to be hypothesis-generating. Improved progression-free and overall survival was associated with having pretreatment peripheral blood TCR clonality below the median.

A total of 25 to 30 patients with locally advanced or metastatic urothelial carcinoma, treated at Memorial Sloan Kettering on a trial protocol, made up the cohort. Peripheral blood mononuclear cells were collected pretreatment and during treatment, at between 1 and 8 total time points per patient. The Qiagen DNeasy Blood extraction kit was used to purify genomic DNA from total PBMCs and tumor samples. PBMCs were collected pretreatment and during treatment and were isolated and stored as previously described. This sequence was found in a man at least 80 years old with urothelial cancer. Rearrangement joined TRBV6-1 to TRBJ2-7, with 8 junctional bases fitting TRBD2. The sample in question was PBMCs, obtained around atezolizumab (anti-PD-L1) treatment. CDR3 reads: CASSGRIAGPTEQYF. The nucleotide sequence is TGTGCCAGCAGTGGGCGGATAGCGGGGCCCACCGAGCAGTACTTC.